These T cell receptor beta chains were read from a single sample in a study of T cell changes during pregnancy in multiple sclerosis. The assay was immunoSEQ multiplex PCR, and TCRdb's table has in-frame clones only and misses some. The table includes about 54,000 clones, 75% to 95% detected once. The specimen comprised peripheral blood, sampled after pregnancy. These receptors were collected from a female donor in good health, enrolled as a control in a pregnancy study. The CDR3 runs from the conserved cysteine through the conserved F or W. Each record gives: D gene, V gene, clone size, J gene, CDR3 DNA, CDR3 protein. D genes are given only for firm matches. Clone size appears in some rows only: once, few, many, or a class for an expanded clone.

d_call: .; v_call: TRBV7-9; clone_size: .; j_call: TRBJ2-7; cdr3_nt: TGTGCCAGCAGCTTCCGGGACACTACCTACGAGCAGTACTTC; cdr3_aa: CASSFRDTTYEQYF
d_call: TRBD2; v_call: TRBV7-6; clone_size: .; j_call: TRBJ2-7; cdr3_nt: TGTGCCAGCAGCCAAGAGGCTAGCGGGAACTACGAGCAGTACTTC; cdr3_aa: CASSQEASGNYEQYF
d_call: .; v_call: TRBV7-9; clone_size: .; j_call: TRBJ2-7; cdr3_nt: TGTGCCAGCAGACCCGGGACACAAGTCTACGAGCAGTACTTC; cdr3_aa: CASRPGTQVYEQYF
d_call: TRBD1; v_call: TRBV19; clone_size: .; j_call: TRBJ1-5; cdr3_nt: TGTGCCAGTAGTATAGGATACCAGAACAGGGGGAGCGGCAATCAGCCCCAGCATTTT; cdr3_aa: CASSIGYQNRGSGNQPQHF
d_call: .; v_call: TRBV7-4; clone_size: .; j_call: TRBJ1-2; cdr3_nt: TGTGCCAGCAGCTTACTCATGGTGCGGGGGGCGAACTATGGCTACACCTTC; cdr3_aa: CASSLLMVRGANYGYTF
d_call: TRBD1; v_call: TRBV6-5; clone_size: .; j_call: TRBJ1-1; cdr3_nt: TGTGCCAGCAGTTTTCAGGGGGCGAACACTGAAGCTTTCTTT; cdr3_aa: CASSFQGANTEAFF
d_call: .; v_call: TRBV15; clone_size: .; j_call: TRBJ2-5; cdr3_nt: TGTGCCACCAGCATCTGGCTAGTTGAAGAGACCCAGTACTTC; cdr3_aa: CATSIWLVEETQYF
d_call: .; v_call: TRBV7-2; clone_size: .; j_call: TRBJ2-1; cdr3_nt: TGTGCCAGCAGCTTAGTGGCGCTAGACTTCTACAATGAGCAGTTCTTC; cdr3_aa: CASSLVALDFYNEQFF
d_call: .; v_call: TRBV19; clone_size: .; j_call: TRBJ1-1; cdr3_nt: TGTGCCAGTAGTGCAGGGGTCGGGGACACTGAAGCTTTCTTT; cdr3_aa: CASSAGVGDTEAFF
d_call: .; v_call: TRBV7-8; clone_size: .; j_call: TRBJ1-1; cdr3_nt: TGTGCCAGCAGCTTACCGCCGGGTGTTAACACTGAAGCTTTCTTT; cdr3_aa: CASSLPPGVNTEAFF
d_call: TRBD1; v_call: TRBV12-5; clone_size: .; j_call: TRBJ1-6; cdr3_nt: TGTGCTAGTGATTTGGTCAGGGGGCAGAGGTCACCCCTCCACTTT; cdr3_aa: CASDLVRGQRSPLHF
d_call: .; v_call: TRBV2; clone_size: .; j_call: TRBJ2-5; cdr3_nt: TGTGCCAGCAGTGTATCATACACCCAAGAGACCCAGTACTTC; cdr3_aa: CASSVSYTQETQYF
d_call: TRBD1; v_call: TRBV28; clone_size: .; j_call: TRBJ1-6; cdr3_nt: TGTGCCGCCGGGGGGGGACAGCCCAATTCACCCCTCCACTTT; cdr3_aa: CAAGGGQPNSPLHF
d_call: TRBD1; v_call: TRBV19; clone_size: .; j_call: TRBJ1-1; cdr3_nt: TGTGCCAGTAGTGCCGCGGGGACAGGGAACACTGAAGCTTTCTTT; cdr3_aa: CASSAAGTGNTEAFF
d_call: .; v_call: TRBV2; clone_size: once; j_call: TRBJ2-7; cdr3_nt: TGTGCCAGCAGAGCGTCGTCATACGAGCAGTACTTC; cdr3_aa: CASRASSYEQYF
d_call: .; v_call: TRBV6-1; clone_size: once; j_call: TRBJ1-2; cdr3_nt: TGTGCCAGCAGTACGGGGAATGGCTACACCTTC; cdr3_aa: CASSTGNGYTF
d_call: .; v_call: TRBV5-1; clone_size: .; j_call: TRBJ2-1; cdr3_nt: TGCGCCAGCAGCTTTGTGGACAAACACAATGAGCAGTTCTTC; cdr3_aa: CASSFVDKHNEQFF
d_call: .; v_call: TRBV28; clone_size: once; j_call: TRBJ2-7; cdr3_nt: TGTGCCAGCAGTTTTAACGAGCAGTACTTC; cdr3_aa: CASSFNEQYF
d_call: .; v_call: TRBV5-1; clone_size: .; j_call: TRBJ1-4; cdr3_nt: TGCGCCAGCAGCTTGGTCGGGGGAGGCGAGGAAAAACTGTTTTTT; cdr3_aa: CASSLVGGGEEKLFF
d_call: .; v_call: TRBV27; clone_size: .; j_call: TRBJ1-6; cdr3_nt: TGTGCCAGCAGCTCTAATTCACCCCTCCACTTT; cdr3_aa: CASSSNSPLHF
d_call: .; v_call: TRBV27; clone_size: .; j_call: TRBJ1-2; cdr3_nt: TGTGCCAGCATGAGACAGGACCCACCCTCAGTGGGTGGCTACACCTTC; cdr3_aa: CASMRQDPPSVGGYTF
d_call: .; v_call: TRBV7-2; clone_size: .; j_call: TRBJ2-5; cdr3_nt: TGTGCCAGCAGCACGAGTGGCGACACTGGTGGGACCCAGTACTTC; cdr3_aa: CASSTSGDTGGTQYF
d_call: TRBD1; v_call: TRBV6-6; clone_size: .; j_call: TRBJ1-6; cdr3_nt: TGTGCCAGCAGTTACTCGGGACAGGTGGATTCACCCCTCCACTTT; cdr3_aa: CASSYSGQVDSPLHF
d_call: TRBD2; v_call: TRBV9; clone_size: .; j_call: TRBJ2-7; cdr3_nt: TGTGCCAGCAGCGAAGGACTAGCGGAAACCTACGAGCAGTACTTC; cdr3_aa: CASSEGLAETYEQYF
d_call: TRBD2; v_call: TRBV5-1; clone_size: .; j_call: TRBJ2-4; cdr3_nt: TGCGCCAGCAGCTTGATGGGGGGGGAAAACATTCAGTACTTC; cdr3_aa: CASSLMGGENIQYF
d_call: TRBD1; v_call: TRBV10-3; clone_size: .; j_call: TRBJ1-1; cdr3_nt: TGTGCCATCAGTGAGTCTGAGACAGGGGGTAGGAACACTGAAGCTTTCTTT; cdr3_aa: CAISESETGGRNTEAFF
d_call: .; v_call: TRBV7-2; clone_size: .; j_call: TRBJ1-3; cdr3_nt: TGTGCCCAAGCGGGGAGGGGACTCTCTGGAAACACCATATATTTT; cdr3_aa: CAQAGRGLSGNTIYF
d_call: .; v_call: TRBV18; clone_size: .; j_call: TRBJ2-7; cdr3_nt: TGTGCCAGCTCACCGTTAACAGGGCGAACCTACGAGCAGTACTTC; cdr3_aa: CASSPLTGRTYEQYF
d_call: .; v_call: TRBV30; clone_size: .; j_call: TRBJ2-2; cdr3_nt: TGTGCCTGGAGATCTTGGAAACAGGGGAACACCGGGGAGCTGTTTTTT; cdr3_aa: CAWRSWKQGNTGELFF
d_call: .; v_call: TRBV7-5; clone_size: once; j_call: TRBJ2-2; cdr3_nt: TGTGCCAGAAGCGCCGAGGCGCGGGGCCAAACCGGGGAGCTGTTTTTT; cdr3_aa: CARSAEARGQTGELFF
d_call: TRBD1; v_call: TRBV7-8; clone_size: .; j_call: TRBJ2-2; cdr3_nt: TGTGCCAGCAAAATTGGGCAGGGGGCGAACACCGGGGAGCTGTTTTTT; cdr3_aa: CASKIGQGANTGELFF
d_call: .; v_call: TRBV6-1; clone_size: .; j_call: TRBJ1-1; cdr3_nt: TGTGCCAGCAGTGACCGGGGGTCCACTGAAGCTTTCTTT; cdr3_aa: CASSDRGSTEAFF
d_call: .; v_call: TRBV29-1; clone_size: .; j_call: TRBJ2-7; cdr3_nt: TGCAGCGTTGTATGCAGGGGCGATTATGCGGGCCGCATTTCTTCCTACGAGCAGTACTTC; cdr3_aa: CSVVCRGDYAGRISSYEQYF
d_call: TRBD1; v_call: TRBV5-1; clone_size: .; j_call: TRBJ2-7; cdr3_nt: TGCGCCAGCAGCTTGGGGTACAGGGGGCCCTACGAGCAGTACTTC; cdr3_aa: CASSLGYRGPYEQYF
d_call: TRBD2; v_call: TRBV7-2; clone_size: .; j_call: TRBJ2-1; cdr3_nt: TGTGCCAGCAGCTTAGCCCGCGGGGGGGCCAATGAGCAGTTCTTC; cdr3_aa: CASSLARGGANEQFF
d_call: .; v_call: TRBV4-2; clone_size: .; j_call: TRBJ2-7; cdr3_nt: TGTGCCAGCAGCCGGACTCGCCGGACTGGATCCTACGAGCAGTACTTC; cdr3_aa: CASSRTRRTGSYEQYF
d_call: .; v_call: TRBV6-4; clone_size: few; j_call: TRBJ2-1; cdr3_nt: TGTGCCAGCAGTGACTCAACGGGAGAGTACAATGAGCAGTTCTTC; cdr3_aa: CASSDSTGEYNEQFF
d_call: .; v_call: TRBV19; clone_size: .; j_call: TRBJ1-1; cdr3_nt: TGTGCCAGTAGTCGGAGGGCCGATACTGAAGCTTTCTTT; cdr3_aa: CASSRRADTEAFF
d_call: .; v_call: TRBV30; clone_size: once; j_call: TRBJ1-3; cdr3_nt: TGTGCCTGGAGTAGACTTGCAGTCGCTGGAAACACCATATATTTT; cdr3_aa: CAWSRLAVAGNTIYF
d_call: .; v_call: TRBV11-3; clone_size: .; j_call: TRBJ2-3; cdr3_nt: TGTGCCAGCAGCTTAGATCGGGGCACAGATACGCAGTATTTT; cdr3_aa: CASSLDRGTDTQYF
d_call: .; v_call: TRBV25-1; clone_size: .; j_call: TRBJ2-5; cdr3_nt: TGTGCCAGCAGTGAATTAGGGCAGGGCAGGGAGACCCAGTACTTC; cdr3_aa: CASSELGQGRETQYF